These 5 T cell receptor beta chains were all obtained from the same sample, sequenced in a study of patients and donors after allogeneic stem cell transplantation. Using its own MiXCR run on the RT-PCR reads, TCRdb lists one record per CDR3 protein. The sample carries approximately 200,000 distinct CDR3 sequences, around two fifths recorded once. Sequencing used blood, either unsorted or a sorted T cell fraction (not recorded which). The receptors derive from a human donor who was either an allogeneic HSCT recipient or a stem cell or donor lymphocyte infusion donor (not recorded which). It is not recorded whose cells these are; they may come from a transplant donor.

This chain connects TRBV5-8 to TRBJ2-1, with D maybe TRBD2 (6 bases). The CDR3 has 15 amino acids. Germline lookup yields CDR1 SGHTS and CDR2 YDEGEE. Trimming stripped 1 base from V and 9 bases from J, with 17 bases between. The CDR3 protein is CASSLRFRWRVEQFF. The CDR3 nucleotides are TGTGCCAGCAGCTTGCGGTTCAGGTGGAGGGTTGAGCAGTTCTTC.

The chain combines TRBV27 with TRBJ2-5; D might be TRBD1 (5 bases). Germline CDR1 reads MNHEY; CDR2 reads SMNVEV (reference sequence). The CDR3 sequence is 15 residues long. Trimming took off 2 bases at V and 4 bases at J, with 14 bases between the two ends. For the CDR3, the DNA is TGTGCCAGCAGTTTACTTAAGGGGCTGGGAGAGACCCAGTACTTC. It is translated as CASSLLKGLGETQYF.

The chain joins TRBV5-5 to TRBJ1-2; D is perhaps TRBD1 (6 bases). Trimming left V 4 bases short and J 2 bases short, with 15 bases between. Germline loops: CDR1 SGHKS, CDR2 YYEKEE (reference sequence). This CDR3 region has 15 residues. CDR3 region: CASSAARGGNYGYTF. The CDR3, as DNA: TGTGCCAGCAGCGCGGCGCGGGGGGGCAACTATGGCTACACCTTC.

The chain combines TRBV5-6 with TRBJ1-2, with D perhaps matching TRBD1 (6 bases). The V gene lost 5 bases and the J gene lost 8 bases, with 22 bases spanning the gap. From germline, CDR1 is SGHDT and CDR2 YYEEEE. The CDR3 spans 15 residues. The CDR3, as DNA: TGTGCCAGCAGTCTGGGGATCGGGGCAGGGGAAGGCTACACCTTC. The encoded protein is CASSLGIGAGEGYTF.

This chain links TRBV7-2 with TRBJ2-1; 7 positions agree with TRBD1. This CDR3 has 16 residues. Germline values: CDR1 SGHTA, CDR2 FQGNSA. V was clipped by 5 bases and J by 5 bases; unmatched bases: 12. The CDR3 DNA reads TGTGCCAGCAGCCCCCCGACAGGGATAGTCCACAATGAGCAGTTCTTC. Translating gives CASSPPTGIVHNEQFF.